A selection of T cell receptor beta chains follows, all from one sample in a study of T-cell reconstitution after alpha-beta-depleted transplantation in children. MiXCR was run by TCRdb on the PCR reads, yielding one entry per CDR3 protein. The table records 640,000 or so distinct CDR3 sequences, approximately 17% of them present only once. This specimen consisted of PBMCs from the stem cell graft donor, obtained from the stem cell graft. These receptors all stem from a human donor who donated a stem cell graft to a child with acute myeloid leukemia. CDR3s include the opening cysteine and the closing phenylalanine or tryptophan. D genes are given only for firm matches. Some rows have no size entry. The others give once, few or many, or a class for an expanded clone.

v_call	d_call	clone_size	j_call	cdr3_nt	cdr3_aa
TRBV28	.	.	TRBJ1-5	TGTGCCAGCAGTTTACAGACGGAGACGTTTTATAGCAATCAGCCCCAGCATTTT	CASSLQTETFYSNQPQHF
TRBV5-6	.	.	TRBJ1-2	TGTGCCAGCAGCTTGACAGCCCCCTATGGCTACACCTTC	CASSLTAPYGYTF
TRBV7-3	.	many	TRBJ2-2	TGTGCCAGCAGCTCGTACAAACTTGGGGAGCTGTTTTTT	CASSSYKLGELFF
TRBV20-1	.	few	TRBJ1-6	TGCAGTGCTAGGATGGGACGGCATAATTCACCCCTCCACTTT	CSARMGRHNSPLHF
TRBV10-2	TRBD1	.	TRBJ1-1	TGCGCCAGCTACAGGGGAAACACTGAAGCTTTCTTT	CASYRGNTEAFF
TRBV13	.	many	TRBJ1-5	TGTGCCAGCAGCCCTAACGGCGCGTATCAGCCCCAGCATTTT	CASSPNGAYQPQHF
TRBV7-9	.	.	TRBJ1-1	TGTGCCAGCAGCTTAGGAGACATAGAAGCTTTCTTT	CASSLGDIEAFF
TRBV29-1	.	many	TRBJ2-3	TGCAGCGCCCAACCCACAGATACGCAGTATTTT	CSAQPTDTQYF
TRBV7-2	TRBD2	.	TRBJ2-1	TGTGCCAGCAGCAAGGGACTAGCGGGGGACTACAATGAGCAGTTCTTC	CASSKGLAGDYNEQFF
TRBV7-9	.	many	TRBJ1-2	TGTGCCAGCAGCACTACGTACAGGGAGGGCTACACCTTC	CASSTTYREGYTF
TRBV20-1	.	many	TRBJ1-5	TGCAGTGCTAGAGATACCGCAGCAAATCAGCCCCAGCATTTT	CSARDTAANQPQHF
TRBV12-3/TRBV12-4	.	.	TRBJ1-3	TGTGCCAGCAGTTTAAGGGTTAACTCTGGAAACACCATATATTTT	CASSLRVNSGNTIYF
TRBV12-3/TRBV12-4	.	many	TRBJ2-5	TGTGCCAGCAGTTTGTGGGGCAGGGAAGAGACCCAGTACTTC	CASSLWGREETQYF
TRBV29-1	.	many	TRBJ1-1	TGCAGCGGTTCAGGGCCGACTGAAGCTTTCTTT	CSGSGPTEAFF
TRBV5-1	TRBD1	few	TRBJ2-3	TGCGCCAGCAGCTCGACAGGGTATCGGACAGATACGCAGTATTTT	CASSSTGYRTDTQYF
TRBV20-1	.	many	TRBJ2-3	TGCAGTGCTAGAGATCAGCGTTTCACAGATACGCAGTATTTT	CSARDQRFTDTQYF
TRBV5-1	.	few	TRBJ2-5	TGCGCCAGCAGCTCAAAGACTAGCCAAGAGACCCAGTACTTC	CASSSKTSQETQYF
TRBV20-1	.	few	TRBJ1-2	TGCAGTGCTAGAGATAAACAGACCTTCTATGGCTACACCTTC	CSARDKQTFYGYTF
TRBV29-1	.	many	TRBJ1-2	TGCAGCGTTGTCGAGGGTTCCTTCTTGAACTATGGCTACACCTTC	CSVVEGSFLNYGYTF
TRBV5-1	.	.	TRBJ1-1	TGCGCCAGCAAACCGACGGTCGCGGACACTGAAGCTTTCTTT	CASKPTVADTEAFF
TRBV7-8	TRBD2	few	TRBJ2-3	TGTGCCAGCAGCTTAGCGTCCCGGACTAGCGGGGGCGCACGCACAGATACGCAGTATTTT	CASSLASRTSGGARTDTQYF
TRBV6-1	TRBD1	few	TRBJ1-5	TGTGCCAGCGGTAAGGAGGGGGCCTATCAGCCCCAGCATTTT	CASGKEGAYQPQHF
TRBV18	TRBD1	few	TRBJ2-5	TGTGCCAGCTCACCACTTCTAGGGACAGGGTCCGAGACCCAGTACTTC	CASSPLLGTGSETQYF
TRBV12-3/TRBV12-4	TRBD2	once	TRBJ2-2	TGTGCCAGCAGTTTCGATTTAGGGACTAGCGGAAATACCGGGGAGCTGTTTTTT	CASSFDLGTSGNTGELFF
TRBV20-1	TRBD1	many	TRBJ2-7	TGCAGTGCTAGCCCCGGGACAGGGTACGAGCAGTACTTC	CSASPGTGYEQYF
TRBV29-1	TRBD2	few	TRBJ2-3	TGCAGCGTTGAACTAGCGGGGGGGCCCGAAGATACGCAGTATTTT	CSVELAGGPEDTQYF
TRBV6-1	.	many	TRBJ2-1	TGTGCCAGCAGCCTGACAGGCTTTGACAATGAGCAGTTCTTC	CASSLTGFDNEQFF
TRBV4-3	TRBD1	few	TRBJ1-2	TGCGCCAGCAGCCAAGAACAGGGGTTCTTGGACTATGGCTACACCTTC	CASSQEQGFLDYGYTF
TRBV20-1	.	few	TRBJ1-1	TGCAGTGCTAGTAAGGGGGGCTTCACTGAAGCTTTCTTT	CSASKGGFTEAFF
TRBV20-1	TRBD2	many	TRBJ2-3	TGCAGTGCCCCTGAGGCGGGGGATAACACAGATACGCAGTATTTT	CSAPEAGDNTDTQYF
TRBV7-2	TRBD1	many	TRBJ2-5	TGTGCCAGCAGCTTAGCCCGGACAGGGGGAGAGACCCAGTACTTC	CASSLARTGGETQYF
TRBV12-3/TRBV12-4	TRBD2	many	TRBJ2-5	TGTGCCAGCAGTTTTAGCGGGGCGGGAGAGACCCAGTACTTC	CASSFSGAGETQYF
TRBV7-8	TRBD1	.	TRBJ2-1	TGTGCCAGCAGCTTAGATTCAGGGGGTAGCGATGAGCAGTTCTTC	CASSLDSGGSDEQFF
TRBV29-1	.	many	TRBJ2-5	TGCAGCGTTCGGACGGAAGAGACCCAGTACTTC	CSVRTEETQYF
TRBV20-1	.	many	TRBJ2-1	TGCAGTGCCCGGCCTAACCCCAACAATGAGCAGTTCTTC	CSARPNPNNEQFF
TRBV7-6	.	many	TRBJ2-2	TGTGCCAGCAGCTTGATAGGGCAAACGGGGGAGCTGTTTTTT	CASSLIGQTGELFF
TRBV20-1	TRBD1	many	TRBJ2-7	TGCAGTGCTGTACAGGGGGCGTCCTACGAGCAGTACTTC	CSAVQGASYEQYF
TRBV7-6	TRBD2	.	TRBJ2-5	TGTGCCAGCTCTATAGCGGGACTAGCGGGAGAGACCCAGTACTTC	CASSIAGLAGETQYF
TRBV7-3	.	many	TRBJ1-5	TGTGCCAGCAGCTTAGACATCAGGAGGCCCCAGCATTTT	CASSLDIRRPQHF
TRBV11-2	TRBD2	few	TRBJ2-2	TGTGCCAGCAGCTTGACTAGCGGGGGGGCGAAGAACACCGGGGAGCTGTTTTTT	CASSLTSGGAKNTGELFF
TRBV29-1	.	many	TRBJ1-1	TGCAGCGTTAGGAGGGTTACGGCTGAAGCTTTCTTT	CSVRRVTAEAFF
TRBV20-1	.	many	TRBJ2-2	TGCAGTGCTCAACCGGGAAAGGGCACCGGGGAGCTGTTTTTT	CSAQPGKGTGELFF
TRBV30	TRBD1	.	TRBJ2-1	TGTGCCTGGAGTTCAATCGACAGGGGGCCTTACAATGAGCAGTTCTTC	CAWSSIDRGPYNEQFF
TRBV24-1	.	few	TRBJ2-5	TGTGCCACCAGTGATAGGGGGACTCAAGAGACCCAGTACTTC	CATSDRGTQETQYF
TRBV20-1	.	many	TRBJ2-5	TGCAGTGCGAAAACAGGGGAGACCCAGTACTTC	CSAKTGETQYF
TRBV20-1	TRBD2	many	TRBJ2-1	TGCAGTGCTAGCTATCGCGGGGGGGTCTACAATGAGCAGTTCTTC	CSASYRGGVYNEQFF
TRBV5-6	.	many	TRBJ2-5	TGTGCCAGCAGCTTGTTAGCCAGACCCTTTCGGGAGACCCAGTACTTC	CASSLLARPFRETQYF
TRBV7-2	.	few	TRBJ2-1	TGTGCCAGCAGCTGGCGGGCCGAGGACAATGAGCAGTTCTTC	CASSWRAEDNEQFF
TRBV29-1	.	.	TRBJ2-4	TGCAGCGTTGAAAACCACTTAGCCAAAAACATTCAGTACTTC	CSVENHLAKNIQYF
TRBV5-6	TRBD2	many	TRBJ2-1	TGTGCCAGCAGCACCGGGACTAGCGGGGGGCTGTACAATGAGCAGTTCTTC	CASSTGTSGGLYNEQFF
TRBV20-1	.	.	TRBJ2-2	TGCAGTGCTAGCGCCCAGGGTATCGGGGAGCTGTTTTTT	CSASAQGIGELFF
TRBV14	TRBD1	few	TRBJ2-5	TGTGCCAGCAGCCAGAGACAGGGGCTGGGATCCGCGGACTTC	CASSQRQGLGSADF
TRBV7-2	.	.	TRBJ1-5	TGTGCCAGCAGCTTAGGGGGGCCGCGCAATCAGCCCCAGCATTTT	CASSLGGPRNQPQHF
TRBV29-1	.	many	TRBJ1-2	TGCAGCGTTGAAGGGAGACAGTTTAACTATGGCTACACCTTC	CSVEGRQFNYGYTF
TRBV11-2	.	many	TRBJ2-1	TGTGCCAGCAGCTCCCGCGGGACGTACCTGGCGGTAGTGAGTGAGCAGTTCTTC	CASSSRGTYLAVVSEQFF